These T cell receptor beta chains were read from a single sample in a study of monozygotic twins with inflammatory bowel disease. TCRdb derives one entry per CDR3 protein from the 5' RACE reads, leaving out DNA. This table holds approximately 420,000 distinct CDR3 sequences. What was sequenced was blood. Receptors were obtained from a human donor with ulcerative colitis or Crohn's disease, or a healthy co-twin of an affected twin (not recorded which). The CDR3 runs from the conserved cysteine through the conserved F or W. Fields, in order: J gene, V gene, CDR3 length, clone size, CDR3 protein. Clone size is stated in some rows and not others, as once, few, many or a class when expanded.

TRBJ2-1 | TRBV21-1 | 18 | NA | CASSKRLAFKSSYNEQFF
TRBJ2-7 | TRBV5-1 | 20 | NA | CASSSGLTGLASRASLEQYF
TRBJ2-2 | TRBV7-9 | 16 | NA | CASSPPRGPNTGELFF
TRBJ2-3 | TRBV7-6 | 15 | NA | CASSLREWVADTQYF
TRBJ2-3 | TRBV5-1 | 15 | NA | CASSLAPPATDTQYF
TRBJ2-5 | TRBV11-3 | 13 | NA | CASSFGGEETQYF
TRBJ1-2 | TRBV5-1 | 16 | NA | CASSIRQAPSNYGYTF
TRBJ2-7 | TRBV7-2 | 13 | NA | CASTRDFTYEQYF
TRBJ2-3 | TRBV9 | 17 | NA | CASSDRPGVSSGGTQYF
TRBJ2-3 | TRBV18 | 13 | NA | CASSGQSTDTQYF
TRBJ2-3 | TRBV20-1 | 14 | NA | CSADTSGSTDTQYF
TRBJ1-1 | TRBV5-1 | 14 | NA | CASSLAWGGSEAFF
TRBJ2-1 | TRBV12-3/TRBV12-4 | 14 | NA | CASSHSVSYNEQFF
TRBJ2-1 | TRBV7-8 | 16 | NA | CASSLTRDRVYNEQFF
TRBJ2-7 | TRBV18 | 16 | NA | CASSPTAGTPSYEQYF
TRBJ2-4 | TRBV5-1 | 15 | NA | CASSLDIGIKNIQYF
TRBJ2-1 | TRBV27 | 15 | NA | CASSLGRGFYNEQFF
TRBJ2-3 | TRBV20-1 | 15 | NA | CSARDLNEVLDTQYF
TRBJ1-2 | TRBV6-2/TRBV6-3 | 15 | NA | CASSSVRDGSYGYTF
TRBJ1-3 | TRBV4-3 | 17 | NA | CASSQGPLLGSGNTIYF
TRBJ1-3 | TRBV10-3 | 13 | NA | CAISESKGNTIYF
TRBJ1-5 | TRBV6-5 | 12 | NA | CASSRVGQPQHF
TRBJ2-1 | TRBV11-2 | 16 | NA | CASSLDATGGLDEQFF
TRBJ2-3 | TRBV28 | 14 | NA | CASSLVGGTDTQYF
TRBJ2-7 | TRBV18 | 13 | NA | CASSPPAGYEQYF
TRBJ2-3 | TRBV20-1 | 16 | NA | CSARDYLAGNTDTQYF
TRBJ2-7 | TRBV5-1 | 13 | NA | CASTTTSGYEQYF
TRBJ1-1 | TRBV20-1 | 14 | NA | CSASGAGMNTEAFF
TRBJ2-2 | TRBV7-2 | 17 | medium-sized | CASSLASGGMRTGELFF
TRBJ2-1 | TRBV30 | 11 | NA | CAWGLGGEQFF
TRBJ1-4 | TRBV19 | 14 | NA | CASSIWQSNEKLFF
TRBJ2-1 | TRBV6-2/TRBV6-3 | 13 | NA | CASKHSGKVEQFF
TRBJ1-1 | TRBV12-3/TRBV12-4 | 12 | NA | CASSSGGAQAFF
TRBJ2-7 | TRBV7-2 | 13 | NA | CASSLRVSGEQYF
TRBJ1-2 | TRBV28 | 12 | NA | CASSLGDYGYTF
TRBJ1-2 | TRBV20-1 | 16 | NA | CSARDRRAGENYGYTF
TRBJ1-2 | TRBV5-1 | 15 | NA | CASSARGTVTDEYTF
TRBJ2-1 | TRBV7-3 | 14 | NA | CASSSRRASAEQFF
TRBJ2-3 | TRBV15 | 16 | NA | CATSRGGQASTDTQYF
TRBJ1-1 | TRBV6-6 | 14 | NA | CASSFRTANTEAFF
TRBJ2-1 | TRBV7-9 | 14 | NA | CASRGARAYNEQFF
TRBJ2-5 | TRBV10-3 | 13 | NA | CAIRNNNQETQYF
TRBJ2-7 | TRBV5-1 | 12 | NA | CASGGIGYEQYF
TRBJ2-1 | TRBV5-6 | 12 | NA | CASSLVSHEQFF
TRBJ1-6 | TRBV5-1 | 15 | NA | CASSDWTSSYSPLHF
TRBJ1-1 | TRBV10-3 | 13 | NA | CAMADTLNTEAFF
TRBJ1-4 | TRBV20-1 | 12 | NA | CSARTVSAKLFF
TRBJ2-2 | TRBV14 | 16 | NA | CASSQGSSGRTEELFF
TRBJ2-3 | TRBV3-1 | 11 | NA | CASSHEYTQYF
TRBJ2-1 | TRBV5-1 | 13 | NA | CASSLPGGNEQFF